This passage covers 23 T cell receptor beta chains from one sample sequenced in a study of T cell responses to AZD1222 COVID-19 vaccine. Sequencing used immunoSEQ multiplex PCR; TCRdb keeps in-frame clones, though not all of them. The repertoire consists of about 94,000 clones, with around 85% occurring once and the leading ten covering about 4.5%. The specimen comprised peripheral blood, sampled 28 days after the second AZD1222 dose. The source of these receptors is an adult who received the AZD1222 COVID-19 vaccine.

This chain links TRBV4-2 with TRBJ1-4; no clear D gene. The germline gives CDR1 LGHNA, CDR2 YNFKEQ. Between the trimmed V and J ends, which lost 8 bases and 3 bases, there was a span of 10 bases. This CDR3 contains 13 residues. CDR3 DNA sequence: TGTGCCAGCGCGGGAACATCTAATGAAAAACTGTTTTTT. The encoded protein is CASAGTSNEKLFF.

This rearrangement joins TRBV21-1 to TRBJ2-3; the D call in the table, TRBD1, was not verified against the DNA. TRBV21-1 is labeled a pseudogene. CDR3 length: 16 residues. The CDR3, as DNA: TGTGCCAGCAGCAAAGGGGCTTCCGGGACAGGGGATACGCAGTATTTT. Amino acids: CASSKGASGTGDTQYF.

The V call is TRBV5-4, the J call TRBJ2-1; the match to TRBD1 covers 7 bases. J lost 5 bases, V lost 2 bases, and 7 bases had no gene match. Germline V gene sequence: CDR1 SGHNT, CDR2 YYREEE (reference sequence). The CDR3 has 15 amino acids. The CDR3 DNA reads as TGTGCCAGCAGCTTAGGGACAGCTCTAAACAATGAGCAGTTCTTC. Amino acids: CASSLGTALNNEQFF.

This clone has only a few counts. The chain couples TRBV5-6 to TRBJ2-2; 15 nucleotides match TRBD2. The trim removed 4 bases at V and 3 bases at J, leaving 4 bases unmatched. Germline loops: CDR1 SGHDT, CDR2 YYEEEE. This CDR3 spans 17 amino acids. DNA for the CDR3: TGTGCCAGCAGCGGAGGACTAGCGGGGGGGCACACCGGGGAGCTGTTTTTT. Protein product: CASSGGLAGGHTGELFF.

The chain couples TRBV30 to TRBJ1-3, with TRBD1 matching 7 bases. This CDR3 is 15 amino acids long. CDR1 GTSNPN and CDR2 SVGIG come from the germline V gene (reference sequence). Losses at the gene ends were 2 bases for V and 2 bases for J; bases not matched to a gene: 6. The CDR3, as DNA: TGTGCCTGGAGTAGGGACAGTGGAACTGGAAACACCATATATTTT. Translation gives CAWSRDSGTGNTIYF.

The J gene is TRBJ2-7, the V gene TRBV5-1; D is possibly TRBD1 or TRBD2 (5 bases each). The CDR3 is made up of 17 amino acids. Germline values: CDR1 SGHRS, CDR2 YFSETQ. The germline V and J ends were trimmed by 4 bases and 1 base, with 21 bases remaining between them. CDR3 sequence: CASSGTLGAQVSYEQYF. CDR3 coding DNA: TGCGCCAGCAGCGGGACCCTAGGGGCCCAAGTTTCCTACGAGCAGTACTTC.

This chain uses TRBV6-2 or TRBV6-3 with TRBJ1-1; D ambiguous. Germline CDR1 reads MNHEY; CDR2 reads SVGEGT. The V and J ends lost 6 bases and 2 bases respectively, with 16 bases between them. The CDR3 is 15 residues long. The CDR3 region has the DNA TGTGCCAGCAGCTTCGGTGGGAGGGTTAACACTGAAGCTTTCTTT. Protein product: CASSFGGRVNTEAFF.

The rearrangement uses TRBV7-9 and TRBJ2-3, with D uncertain. Trimming took off 3 bases at V and 0 bases at J, with 16 bases between the two ends. The CDR3 consists of 17 residues. The germline V gene has CDR1 SEHNR and CDR2 FQNEAQ (reference sequence). The CDR3 protein is CASSFRVGGLSTDTQYF. CDR3 sequence (DNA): TGTGCCAGCAGCTTCCGCGTTGGTGGGCTGAGCACAGATACGCAGTATTTT. The variable domain in full, with the rest retrieved from reference TRBV7-9 and TRBJ2-3, is DTGVSQNPRHKITKRGQNVTFRCDPISEHNRLYWYRQTLGQGPEFLTYFQNEAQLEKSRLLSDRFSAERPKGSFSTLEIQRTEQGDSAMYLCASSFRVGGLSTDTQYFGPGTRLTVL.

This clone was seen more than once but under ten times. The chain combines TRBV29-1 with TRBJ2-3; the match to TRBD1 covers 11 bases. The CDR3 sequence is 14 residues long. Germline V gene sequence: CDR1 SQVTM, CDR2 ANQGSEA. Trimming cost V 4 bases and J 6 bases; bases outside gene matches: 6. CDR3 in DNA: TGCAGCGTTGTAGGGGACAGGGGGGCCGATACGCAGTATTTT. Its translation: CSVVGDRGADTQYF.

DNA for the CDR3: TGTGCCAGCAGGCGGGGGACAGGGGGCTTCTGGCGGGATGGCTACACCTTC. This encodes CASRRGTGGFWRDGYTF. The genes are TRBV28 and TRBJ1-2; 12 bases fit TRBD1. Germline assignment: CDR1 MDHEN and CDR2 SYDVKM. The CDR3 is 17 residues long. The J segment lost 6 bases and the V segment lost 6 bases, leaving 14 bases of the junction unmatched.

This clone turned up a few times. The junction departs from the called germline gene at one end, perhaps through a read error. This chain links TRBV29-1 with TRBJ2-3, with D tentatively TRBD1 (5 bases). The length of the CDR3 is 8 residues. Germline CDR1 reads SQVTM; CDR2 reads ANQGSEA. DNA for the CDR3: TGCAGCGTTGGGGGCCCCGTTTTT. Amino acid sequence: CSVGGPVF.

The chain uses TRBV7-2 and TRBJ2-3; D is possibly TRBD1 (6 bases). The CDR3 has 15 amino acids. The germline V gene has CDR1 SGHTA and CDR2 FQGNSA. V dropped 5 bases and J dropped 0 bases, with 12 bases sitting between them. CDR3 nucleotides: TGTGCCAGCAGCCTGGACAGAACTAGCACAGATACGCAGTATTTT. Encoded protein: CASSLDRTSTDTQYF.

This clone was counted a few times. The chain has TRBV7-8 and TRBJ2-5; TRBD1 aligns across 10 bases. CDR3 length equals 14 residues. Trimming removed 5 bases from V and 5 bases from J; junction bases left unmatched: 5. Germline loops: CDR1 SGHVS, CDR2 FQNEAQ. The CDR3 DNA follows: TGTGCCAGCAGCACCAAGGACAGGGGGGAGACCCAGTACTTC. As protein: CASSTKDRGETQYF.

The chain carries TRBV7-8 and TRBJ2-1; 12 nucleotides align to TRBD2. Germline V gene data show CDR1 as SGHVS and CDR2 as FQNEAQ. This CDR3 has 13 amino acids. The trim removed 2 bases at V and 14 bases at J, leaving 4 bases unmatched. The CDR3 loop is CASSLLAGGPKFF. The CDR3 region has the DNA TGTGCCAGCAGCTTACTAGCGGGAGGGCCAAAGTTCTTC.

In this sample, this clone turned up once. The chain is built from TRBV19 and TRBJ1-2; tentatively, D is TRBD1 (6 bases). CDR3 length: 13 amino acids. V lost 9 bases to trimming and J lost 5 bases, with 16 bases between them. In germline, CDR1 is LNHDA, CDR2 SQIVND (reference sequence). The CDR3, as DNA: TGTGCCAGGCGGGCAGGGGCACTTTATGGCTACACCTTC. It specifies CARRAGALYGYTF.

The chain recombines TRBV13 with TRBJ2-3; D remains unclear. The germline CDR1 and CDR2 sequences are PRHDT and FYEKMQ (reference sequence). The V end was cut by 5 bases, the J end by 2 bases, with 14 bases between. This CDR3 is built from 15 residues. This CDR3 reads CASSLIDSYTDTQYF. CDR3 DNA sequence: TGTGCCAGCAGCCTCATCGACTCATACACAGATACGCAGTATTTT.

The chain employs TRBV19 and TRBJ2-7; no reliable D call. Germline values: CDR1 LNHDA, CDR2 SQIVND (reference sequence). The CDR3 sequence is 12 residues long. Trimming left V 5 bases short and J 3 bases short, with 8 bases between. CDR3: CASSDDHYEQYF. The CDR3, as DNA: TGTGCCAGTAGTGATGACCACTACGAGCAGTACTTC. Looking up the rest from reference TRBV19 and TRBJ2-7 gives the full variable domain: DGGITQSPKYLFRKEGQNVTLSCEQNLNHDAMYWYRQDPGQGLRLIYYSQIVNDFQKGDIAEGYSVSREKKESFPLTVTSAQKNPTAFYLCASSDDHYEQYFGPGTRLTVT.

This chain uses TRBV7-2 with TRBJ1-2, with D possibly TRBD1 on 6 matching bases. The CDR3 length is 15 residues. Per germline, CDR1 SGHTA and CDR2 FQGNSA. V lost 1 base to trimming and J lost 5 bases, with 14 bases between them. The CDR3 loop is CASSLEGDGWYGYTF. The CDR3 nucleotides read TGTGCCAGCAGCTTAGAGGGGGACGGGTGGTATGGCTACACCTTC. The whole variable domain, filled in from reference TRBV7-2 and TRBJ1-2, reads GAGVSQSPSNKVTEKGKDVELRCDPISGHTALYWYRQSLGQGLEFLIYFQGNSAPDKSGLPSDRFSAERTGGSVSTLTIQRTQQEDSAVYLCASSLEGDGWYGYTFGSGTRLTVV.

This clone turned up a few times. The chain employs TRBV7-8 and TRBJ2-2; 7 positions agree with TRBD2. The ends lost 10 bases at V and 3 bases at J; junction bases unmatched: 2. Germline CDR1 reads SGHVS; CDR2 reads FQNEAQ. This CDR3 contains 12 residues. The CDR3: CATGGDTGELFF. CDR3 DNA: TGTGCCACGGGGGGAGACACCGGGGAGCTGTTTTTT.

The CDR3 coding sequence is TGCAGCGTTGGAATGGGCAGCTTCCAAGAGACCCAGTACTTC. It is translated as CSVGMGSFQETQYF. The chain employs TRBV29-1 and TRBJ2-5; D is undetermined. Deletions cut 4 bases from V and 1 base from J, with 13 bases between. The CDR3 is 14 residues long. Germline values: CDR1 SQVTM, CDR2 ANQGSEA.

J is TRBJ2-1 and V is TRBV18; D ambiguous. Germline assignment: CDR1 KGHSH and CDR2 LQKENI. V was pared by 8 bases and J by 10 bases, with 21 bases between. This CDR3 contains 14 residues. CDR3: CASRRAGAEGEQFF. The CDR3 nucleotides read TGTGCCAGCCGCCGGGCAGGAGCCGAAGGCGAGCAGTTCTTC.

The chain carries TRBV27 and TRBJ2-1; D gene ambiguous. V shed 5 bases and J shed 0 bases, with 17 bases lying between them. This CDR3 is built from 17 residues. CDR1 and CDR2 from the germline V gene are MNHEY and SMNVEV (reference sequence). The CDR3 is CASSLQDTSLSYNEQFF. DNA of the CDR3: TGTGCCAGCAGTCTCCAAGACACTTCACTCTCCTACAATGAGCAGTTCTTC.

This clone has just a few counts. The gene calls are TRBV11-2 and TRBJ2-1, with 11 bases aligning to TRBD2. The V gene end was trimmed by 1 base and the J gene end by 5 bases; junction bases not matched to a gene: 10. This CDR3 spans 18 amino acids. The V gene's germline CDR1 is SGHAT and CDR2 FQNNGV. The CDR3 reads CASSLVFSGRARHNEQFF. The CDR3 DNA follows: TGTGCCAGCAGCTTAGTGTTTAGCGGGAGGGCCCGACACAATGAGCAGTTCTTC.